This is a list of T cell receptor beta chains from one sample in a study of T cells in Graves' hyperthyroidism and ophthalmopathy. MiXCR, run by TCRdb on the multiplex PCR reads, gives a single entry per CDR3 protein. The sample has a few hundred thousand distinct CDR3 sequences; roughly 14% are singletons. Sample: blood. All receptors derive from a woman aged 30 to 39 with Graves' hyperthyroidism. Both conserved end residues are trimmed from each CDR3.

v_gene,len,j_gene,CDR3aa
TRBV24-1,14,TRBJ2-3,ATSPGGAGYLDTQY
TRBV20-1,13,TRBJ1-5,SARELTVSNQPQH
TRBV6-1,14,TRBJ1-6,ASSMTGTRLDSPLH
TRBV7-9,13,TRBJ2-1,ASSLGGSSHNEQF
TRBV7-9,13,TRBJ2-2,ASSPGTGDTGELF
TRBV11-2,13,TRBJ2-3,ASSLVPRGTDTQY
TRBV28,13,TRBJ1-2,ASSRDSRPNYGYT
TRBV12-3/TRBV12-4,13,TRBJ2-7,ASSSGDSATYEQY
TRBV28,15,TRBJ2-4,ASSFDRWSGAKNIQY
TRBV5-1,13,TRBJ2-7,ASSFQPGDSYEQY
TRBV30,11,TRBJ1-1,AWSDSLNTEAF
TRBV7-9,17,TRBJ1-1,ASSSGTGGSYPSNTEAF
TRBV14,12,TRBJ2-1,ASGSTSGINEQF
TRBV9,16,TRBJ2-1,ASSVAAGTGGARNEQF
TRBV12-5,14,TRBJ2-2,ASGFLASGIAGELF
TRBV29-1,11,TRBJ2-7,SVGTSGRGEQY
TRBV28,14,TRBJ2-2,ASSRRTGLNTGELF
TRBV7-2,13,TRBJ1-4,ASRYTGTGAGQLF
TRBV27,13,TRBJ1-2,ASSFRAGELYGYT
TRBV29-1,10,TRBJ2-3,SVDPRTDTQY
TRBV11-2,14,TRBJ1-6,ASSLEQGAGNSPLH
TRBV18,11,TRBJ2-7,ASSPGTAYEQY
TRBV6-1,11,TRBJ1-2,ASSTQGGYGYT
TRBV12-3/TRBV12-4,13,TRBJ2-1,ASSTDRGSYNEQF
TRBV7-2,11,TRBJ2-1,ASSFTTYNEQF
TRBV20-1,10,TRBJ2-7,SATGAVYEQY
TRBV20-1,13,TRBJ1-1,SATPPVGLNTEAF
TRBV20-1,15,TRBJ2-4,SARTDASGMAAHIQY
TRBV20-1,11,TRBJ2-7,SAPASGINEQY
TRBV20-1,11,TRBJ2-1,SARIPARNEQF
TRBV12-3/TRBV12-4,12,TRBJ2-7,ASSSGPAGYEQY
TRBV2,12,TRBJ1-4,ASSETRTNEKLF
TRBV4-3,13,TRBJ1-1,ASSQDAYVNTEAF
TRBV3-1,12,TRBJ2-7,ASSQEGHSYEQY
TRBV13,11,TRBJ2-1,ASSPSPGNEQF
TRBV10-3,13,TRBJ2-2,AISLTAGDGGELF
TRBV5-1,13,TRBJ2-7,ASSPRGLGSYEQY
TRBV7-2,14,TRBJ2-7,ASSLARTSGSYEQY
TRBV6-1,13,TRBJ2-7,ASRNRADTFYEQY
TRBV7-9,12,TRBJ1-1,ASSLTDRAAEAF
TRBV12-3/TRBV12-4,13,TRBJ2-7,ASSFSGTSNYEQY
TRBV19,10,TRBJ1-2,ASSMNRGSYT
TRBV27,13,TRBJ2-3,ASSPIGLQADTQY
TRBV20-1,8,TRBJ1-1,SAKGQEAF
TRBV30,9,TRBJ2-7,ACTGDNEQY
TRBV30,10,TRBJ2-5,AWSSASETQY
TRBV6-5,13,TRBJ2-1,ASSYYGRAGSEQF
TRBV19,12,TRBJ2-2,ASRPGQGPGELF
TRBV4-2,17,TRBJ2-1,ASSQVLRVAGPSYNEQF
TRBV29-1,11,TRBJ2-7,SVEGDHSYEQY
TRBV30,11,TRBJ2-5,AWSVRGQETQY
TRBV6-2/TRBV6-3,14,TRBJ2-1,ASSCSLAGVYNEQF